This T cell receptor beta chain is from a study of T cell changes during pregnancy in multiple sclerosis. Assay: immunoSEQ multiplex PCR; the TCRdb copy retains only in-frame clones and omits some. The sample yields tens of thousands of clones, 80% to 95% seen once. Germline-derived CDR1 and CDR2 are SEHNR and FQNEAQ (reference sequence). The trim removed 4 bases at V and 3 bases at J, leaving 9 bases unmatched. This CDR3 has 16 residues. The rearrangement uses TRBV7-9 and TRBJ1-2; TRBD1 matches 9 bases. The sequences come from peripheral blood, collected in the second trimester of pregnancy. The receptor comes from a female donor in good health, enrolled as a control in a pregnancy study. The CDR3 is CASSSITGGADYGYTF. The CDR3 bases are TGTGCCAGCAGCTCCATTACAGGGGGCGCCGACTATGGCTACACCTTC.